This T cell receptor beta chain was sequenced for a study of cytomegalovirus exposure and HLA in healthy donors. General observations from the study: Several of the most significant clusters appeared, in a later analysis, to be linked to common viral pathogens. The study labeled 164 TCR beta chains cytomegalovirus-associated.

Researchers ran the PCR with 60 Vbeta and 13 Jbeta primers. The assay was immunoSEQ multiplex PCR, and TCRdb's table has in-frame clones only and misses some. The sample yields over 70,000 clones, 70% to 85% seen once. On this clone itself: Its antigen is still unknown.

Material for sequencing was PBMCs. The TCR comes from a human donor in good health.

The CDR3 here is CASSPEIGPGGELFF. CDR3 DNA: TGTGCCAGCTCACCAGAGATAGGTCCGGGCGGGGAGCTGTTTTTT. The rearrangement links TRBV18 to TRBJ2-2; D ambiguous. Germline V lookup: CDR1 KGHSH, CDR2 LQKENI. V lost 2 bases to trimming and J lost 7 bases, with 14 bases between them. This CDR3 contains 15 residues.